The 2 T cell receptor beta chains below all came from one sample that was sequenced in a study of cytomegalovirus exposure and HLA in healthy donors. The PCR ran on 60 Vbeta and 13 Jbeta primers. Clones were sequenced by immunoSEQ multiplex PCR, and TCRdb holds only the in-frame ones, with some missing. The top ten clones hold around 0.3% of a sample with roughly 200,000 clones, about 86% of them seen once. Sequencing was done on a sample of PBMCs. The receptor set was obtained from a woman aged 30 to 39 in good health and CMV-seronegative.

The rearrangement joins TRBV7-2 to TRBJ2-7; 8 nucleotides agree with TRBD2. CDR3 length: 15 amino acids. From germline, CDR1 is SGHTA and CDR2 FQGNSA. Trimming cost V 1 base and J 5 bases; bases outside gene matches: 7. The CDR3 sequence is CASSLVQAGAHEQYF. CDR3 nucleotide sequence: TGTGCCAGCAGCTTAGTTCAAGCGGGGGCACACGAGCAGTACTTC.

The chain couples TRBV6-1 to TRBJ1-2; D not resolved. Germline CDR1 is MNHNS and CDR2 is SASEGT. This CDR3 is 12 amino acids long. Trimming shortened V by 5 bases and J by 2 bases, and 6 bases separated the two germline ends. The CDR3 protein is CASSQLNYGYTF. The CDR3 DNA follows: TGTGCCAGCAGTCAGTTGAACTATGGCTACACCTTC.